This TCR beta chain was recorded in a study of beta chain features in type 1 diabetes. The study, taken as a whole, reports: All four CD4+ subsets from Type 1 diabetes patients carried moderately but significantly shorter TCRB CDR3s.

The CDR3 runs to 16 residues. V lost 6 bases and J lost 5, with 19 bases in between. In germline, CDR1 is SNHLY, CDR2 FYNNEI. There was one heparinised blood draw per donor, averaging approximately 120 mL. Sequenced material consisted of expressed TCRB transcripts (all of the isolated RNA was reverse transcribed). Stem cell-like memory T cell samples came in at an average of approximately 910,000 reads. Libraries were prepared by immunoSEQ multiplex PCR; TCRdb keeps only in-frame clonotypes and omits some of them. This sample has tens of thousands of clones, with about three fifths found just once. Regarding this clone: The antigen is undetermined.

The V gene is TRBV2, the J gene TRBJ1-4; D perhaps matches TRBD1 (6 bases). Sequenced sample: stem cell memory CD4+ T cells from blood. The TCR sequence derives from a woman in her 30s with type 1 diabetes. The CDR3 bases are TGTGCCAGCAGGACAGAACGGGGGGCATTGAATGAAAAACTGTTTTTT. Translated: CASRTERGALNEKLFF.